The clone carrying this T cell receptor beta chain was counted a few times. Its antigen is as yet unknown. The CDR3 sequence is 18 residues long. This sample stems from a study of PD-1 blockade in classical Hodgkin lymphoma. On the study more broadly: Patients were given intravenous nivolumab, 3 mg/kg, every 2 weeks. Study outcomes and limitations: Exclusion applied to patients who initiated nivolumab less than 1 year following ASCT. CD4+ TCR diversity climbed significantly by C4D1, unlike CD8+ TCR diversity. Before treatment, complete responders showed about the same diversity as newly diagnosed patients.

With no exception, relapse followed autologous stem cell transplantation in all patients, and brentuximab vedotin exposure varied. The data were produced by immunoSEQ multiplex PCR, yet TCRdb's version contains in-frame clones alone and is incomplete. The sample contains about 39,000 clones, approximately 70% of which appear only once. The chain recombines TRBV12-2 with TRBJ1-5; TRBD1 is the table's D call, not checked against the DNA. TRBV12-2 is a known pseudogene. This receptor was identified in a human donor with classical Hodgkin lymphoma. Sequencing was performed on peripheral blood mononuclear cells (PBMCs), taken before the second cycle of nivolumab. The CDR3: CASRPPKGADYSNQPQHF. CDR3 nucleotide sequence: TGTGCAAGTCGCCCCCCCAAAGGGGCAGATTATAGCAATCAGCCCCAGCATTTT.